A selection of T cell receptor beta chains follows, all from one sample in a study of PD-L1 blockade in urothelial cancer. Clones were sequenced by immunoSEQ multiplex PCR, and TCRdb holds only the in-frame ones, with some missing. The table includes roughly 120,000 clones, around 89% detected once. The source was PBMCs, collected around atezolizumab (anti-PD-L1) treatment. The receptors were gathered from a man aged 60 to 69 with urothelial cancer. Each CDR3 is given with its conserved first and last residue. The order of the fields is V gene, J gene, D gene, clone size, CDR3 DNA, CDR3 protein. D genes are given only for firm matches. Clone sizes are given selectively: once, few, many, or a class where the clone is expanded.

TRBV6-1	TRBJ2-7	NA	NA	TGTGCCAGCAACCTGGAGCGGCACTCCTACGAGCAGTACTTC	CASNLERHSYEQYF
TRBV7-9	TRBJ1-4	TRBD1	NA	TGTGCCAGCAGTTTAGAATGGACAGGTACGGGCGAAAAACTGTTTTTT	CASSLEWTGTGEKLFF
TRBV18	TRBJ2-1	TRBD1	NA	TGTGCCAGCTCACCAAAAGGGACAGGGGGATCGAATGAGCAGTTCTTC	CASSPKGTGGSNEQFF
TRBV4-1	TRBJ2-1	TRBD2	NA	TGCGCCAGCAGCCATAAAAGCGGGAGGAACTACAATGAGCAGTTCTTC	CASSHKSGRNYNEQFF
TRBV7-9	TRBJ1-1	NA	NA	TGTGCCAGCAGCTTAATCCCGCTATCCGAAGCTTTCTTT	CASSLIPLSEAFF
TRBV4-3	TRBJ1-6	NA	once	TGCGCCAGCAGCCAAGATCACGAAGGGGTAAATTCACCCCTCCACTTT	CASSQDHEGVNSPLHF
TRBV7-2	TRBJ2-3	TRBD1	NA	TGTGCCAGCAGCCAGGGACAGGGGAGGATAGATACGCAGTATTTT	CASSQGQGRIDTQYF
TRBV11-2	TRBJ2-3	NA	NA	TGTGCCAGCAGCTTAGGAGTGGACTTCCCTTCCACAGATACGCAGTATTTT	CASSLGVDFPSTDTQYF
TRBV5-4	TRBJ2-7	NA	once	TGTGCCAGCAGCGAAACAGGGAAAGGGAACTCCTACGAGCAGTACTTC	CASSETGKGNSYEQYF
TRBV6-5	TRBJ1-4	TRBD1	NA	TGTGCCAGCAGTCAGGGGGCAGCTAATGAAAAACTGTTTTTT	CASSQGAANEKLFF
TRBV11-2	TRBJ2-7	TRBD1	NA	TGTGCCAGCAGCCGGGGACAGGAAACCTACGAGCAGTACTTC	CASSRGQETYEQYF
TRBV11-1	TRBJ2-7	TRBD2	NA	TGTGCCAGCAGCCTTAGCGGGAGCTCCTACGAGCAGTACTTC	CASSLSGSSYEQYF
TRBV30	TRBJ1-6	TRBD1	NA	TGTGCCTGGAAGAGAGCCGGGACAGGGGCTTTATATAATTCACCCCTCCACTTT	CAWKRAGTGALYNSPLHF
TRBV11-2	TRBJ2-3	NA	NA	TGTGCCAGCAGCTTAGTAGGTAGCGGAACCACAGATACGCAGTATTTT	CASSLVGSGTTDTQYF
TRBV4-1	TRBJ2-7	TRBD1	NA	TGCGCCAGCAGTTTCCGGGACAGGGGACAGCAGGGTGTTGGCGAGCAGTACTTC	CASSFRDRGQQGVGEQYF
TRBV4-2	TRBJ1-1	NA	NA	TGTGCCAGCAGCCAAGATCGTGGGAGGGGTGAAGCTTTCTTT	CASSQDRGRGEAFF
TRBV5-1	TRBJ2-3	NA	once	TGCGCCAGCAGCTTGGCGCAGGGGACAGATACGCAGTATTTT	CASSLAQGTDTQYF
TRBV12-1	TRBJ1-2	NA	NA	TGTGCCAGCAGCTTGACAACAGGGGGCGGGAGTGGCTACACCTTC	CASSLTTGGGSGYTF
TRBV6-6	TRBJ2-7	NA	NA	TGTGCCAGCAGTTACTCGGAACAGTCCTACGAGCAGTACTTC	CASSYSEQSYEQYF
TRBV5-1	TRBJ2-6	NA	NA	TGCGCCAGCAGCCCGCGGAGCTCTGGGGCCAACGTCCTGACTTTC	CASSPRSSGANVLTF
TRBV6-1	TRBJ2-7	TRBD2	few	TGTGCCAGCAGTGAGCGGGGGTCTTTCTACGAGCAGTACTTC	CASSERGSFYEQYF
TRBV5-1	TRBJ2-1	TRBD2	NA	TGCGCCAGCAGCTTGAGTATAGCGGGAGGGTTGACCCCCTACAATGAGCAGTTCTTC	CASSLSIAGGLTPYNEQFF
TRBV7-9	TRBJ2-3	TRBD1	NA	TGTGCCAGCAGCCCACTGAGGGGGCGCACAGATACGCAGTATTTT	CASSPLRGRTDTQYF
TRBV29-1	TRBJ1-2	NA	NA	TGCAGCGTTGTCTTGCAGGCCGGCTTGCATGGCTACACCTTC	CSVVLQAGLHGYTF
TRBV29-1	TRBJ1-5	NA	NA	TGCAGCGTTGAAGATTCGAATCAGCCCCAGCATTTT	CSVEDSNQPQHF
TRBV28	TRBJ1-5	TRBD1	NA	TGTGCCAGCGGCGGGACAGGGTCCCATATAAGTAATCAGCCCCAGCATTTT	CASGGTGSHISNQPQHF
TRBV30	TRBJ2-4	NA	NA	TGTGCCCGGGCAGGGTCGGGTGAGAACATTCAGTACTTC	CARAGSGENIQYF
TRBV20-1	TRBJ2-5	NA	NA	TGCAGTGCTAGTGTTCGAGAGACCCAGTACTTC	CSASVRETQYF
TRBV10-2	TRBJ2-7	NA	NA	TGCGCCAGCAGTGACGGGGTTTTGGACTCCGGGGGGTACTTC	CASSDGVLDSGGYF
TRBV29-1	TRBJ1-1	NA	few	TGCAGCGTTGAAAGGGAGAAAGTCCTCTTT	CSVEREKVLF
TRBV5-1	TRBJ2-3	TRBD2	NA	TGCGCCAGCAGCCCGACTAGCGGATCCACAGATACGCAGTATTTT	CASSPTSGSTDTQYF
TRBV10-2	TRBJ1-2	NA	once	TGCGCCAGCAGTGAGTGGGCGGGAGGATTAGGCTACACCTTC	CASSEWAGGLGYTF
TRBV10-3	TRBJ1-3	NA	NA	TGTGCCACCGAGAGAGGGTGGAAAGCTGGAAACACCATATATTTT	CATERGWKAGNTIYF
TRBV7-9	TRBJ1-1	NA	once	TGTGCCAGCAGCCCGCCCGGACAGTTAAACACTGAAGCTTTCTTT	CASSPPGQLNTEAFF
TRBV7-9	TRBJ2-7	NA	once	TGTGCCAGCAGCTTCGGAGCCCCGAACTACGAGCAGTACTTC	CASSFGAPNYEQYF
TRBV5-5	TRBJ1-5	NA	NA	TGTGCCAGCAGCCTGCCGGGGGGAAATCAGCCCCAGCATTTT	CASSLPGGNQPQHF
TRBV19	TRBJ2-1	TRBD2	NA	TGTGCCAGTTCCCAAACGGGAGGGCCCGGCAATGAGCAGTTCTTC	CASSQTGGPGNEQFF
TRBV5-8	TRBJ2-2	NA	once	TGTGCCAGCAGCTTCCTAGGGAACACCGGGGAGCTGTTTTTT	CASSFLGNTGELFF
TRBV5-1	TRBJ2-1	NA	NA	TGCGCCAGCAGCGCCGGAGTCCTAGCCTCCTACAATGAGCAGTTCTTC	CASSAGVLASYNEQFF
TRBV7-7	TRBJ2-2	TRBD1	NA	TGTGCTAGCAGCTCACTGACAGGGAGAGGCACCGGGGAGCTGTTTTTT	CASSSLTGRGTGELFF
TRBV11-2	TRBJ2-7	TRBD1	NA	TGTGCCAGCAGCATGGCAAGGGACAGCTACGAGCAGTACTTC	CASSMARDSYEQYF
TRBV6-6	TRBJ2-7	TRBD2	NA	TGTGCCAGCAGTATACTAGCGGGAGTCGAGCAGTACTTC	CASSILAGVEQYF
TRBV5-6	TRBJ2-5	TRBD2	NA	TGTGCCAGCAGCACCCCCTTAGCGGGGGGGCCCGAGACCCAGTACTTC	CASSTPLAGGPETQYF
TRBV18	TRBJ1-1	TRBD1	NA	TGTGCCAGCTCACCGGGGACAGGGGGCACTGAAGCTTTCTTT	CASSPGTGGTEAFF
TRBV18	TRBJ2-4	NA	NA	TGTGCCAGCTCACCACGGGGACTGGGCCAAAACATTCAGTACTTC	CASSPRGLGQNIQYF
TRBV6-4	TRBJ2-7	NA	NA	TGTGCCAGCAGTGACTCGACCTGGGGGCGCTCCTACGAGCAGTACTTC	CASSDSTWGRSYEQYF
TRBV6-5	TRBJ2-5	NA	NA	TGTGCCAGCAGTTATGGAGCTGGGTTACGGGAGACCCAGTACTTC	CASSYGAGLRETQYF
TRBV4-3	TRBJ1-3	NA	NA	TGCGCCAGCAGCCAAGAATCGGTAAACACCATATATTTT	CASSQESVNTIYF
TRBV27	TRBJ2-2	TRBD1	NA	TGTGCCAGCAGTCCCACCACAGGGGTCGGTATCGGGGAGCTGTTTTTT	CASSPTTGVGIGELFF
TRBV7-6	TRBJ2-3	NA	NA	TGTGCCAGCAGCGTCCCACTGGCGGGGGCCACAGATACGCAGTATTTT	CASSVPLAGATDTQYF
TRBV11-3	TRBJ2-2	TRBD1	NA	TGTGCCAGCAGCAAAAGGACAGGGGGTACCGGGGAGCTGTTTTTT	CASSKRTGGTGELFF
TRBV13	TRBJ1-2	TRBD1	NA	TGTGCCAGCCAGGAGCAGGGGGCGGGTGGCTACACCTTC	CASQEQGAGGYTF
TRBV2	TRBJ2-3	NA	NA	TGTGCCAGCAGTCCCACCGGGACAACGACAGATACGCAGTATTTT	CASSPTGTTTDTQYF
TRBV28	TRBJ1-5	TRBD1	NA	TGTGCCAGCAGTTCCTTGGACAGGGGATATCAGCCCCAGCATTTT	CASSSLDRGYQPQHF